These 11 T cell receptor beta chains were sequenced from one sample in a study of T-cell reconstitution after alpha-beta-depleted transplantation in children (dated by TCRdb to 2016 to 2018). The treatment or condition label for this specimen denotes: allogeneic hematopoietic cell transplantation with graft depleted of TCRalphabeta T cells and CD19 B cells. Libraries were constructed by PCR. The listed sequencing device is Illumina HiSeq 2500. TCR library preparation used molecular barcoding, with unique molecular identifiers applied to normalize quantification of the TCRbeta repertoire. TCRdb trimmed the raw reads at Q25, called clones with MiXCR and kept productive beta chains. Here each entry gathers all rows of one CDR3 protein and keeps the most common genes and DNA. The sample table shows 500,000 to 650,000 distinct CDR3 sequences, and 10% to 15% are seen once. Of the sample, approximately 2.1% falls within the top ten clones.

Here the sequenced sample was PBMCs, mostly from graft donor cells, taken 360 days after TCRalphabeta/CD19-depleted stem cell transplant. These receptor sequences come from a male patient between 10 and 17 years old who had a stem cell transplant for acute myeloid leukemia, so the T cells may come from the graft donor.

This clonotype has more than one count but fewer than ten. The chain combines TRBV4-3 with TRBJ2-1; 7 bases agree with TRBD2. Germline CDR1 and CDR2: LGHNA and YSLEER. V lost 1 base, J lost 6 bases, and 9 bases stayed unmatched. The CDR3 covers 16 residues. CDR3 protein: CASSQGGGSVPNEQFF. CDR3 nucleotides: TGCGCCAGCAGCCAAGGGGGCGGGAGCGTACCCAATGAGCAGTTCTTC.

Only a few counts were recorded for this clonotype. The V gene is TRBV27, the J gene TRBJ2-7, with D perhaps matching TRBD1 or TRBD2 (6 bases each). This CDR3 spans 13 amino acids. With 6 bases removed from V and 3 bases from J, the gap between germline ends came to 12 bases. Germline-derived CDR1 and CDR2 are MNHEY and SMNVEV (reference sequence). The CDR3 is CASRRDTRYEQYF. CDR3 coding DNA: TGTGCCAGCAGGCGGGACACACGCTACGAGCAGTACTTC.

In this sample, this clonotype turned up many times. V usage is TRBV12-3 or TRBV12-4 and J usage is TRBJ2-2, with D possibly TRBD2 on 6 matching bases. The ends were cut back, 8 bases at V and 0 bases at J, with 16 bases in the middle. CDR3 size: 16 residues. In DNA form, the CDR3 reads TGTGCCAGCCCGTGGACCGGAGGGACGAACACCGGGGAGCTGTTTTTT. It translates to CASPWTGGTNTGELFF.

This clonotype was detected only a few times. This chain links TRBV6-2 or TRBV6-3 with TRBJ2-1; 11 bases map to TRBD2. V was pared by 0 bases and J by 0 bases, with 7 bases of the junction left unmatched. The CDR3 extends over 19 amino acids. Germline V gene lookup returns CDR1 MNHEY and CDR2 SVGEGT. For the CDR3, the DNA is TGTGCCAGCAGTTACTCCGGACTAGCGGGTTTGAGCTCCTACAATGAGCAGTTCTTC. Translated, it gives CASSYSGLAGLSSYNEQFF.

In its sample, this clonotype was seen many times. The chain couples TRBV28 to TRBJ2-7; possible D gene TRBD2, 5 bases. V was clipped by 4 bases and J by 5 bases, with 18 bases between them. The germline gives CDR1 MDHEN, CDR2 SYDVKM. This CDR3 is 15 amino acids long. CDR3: CASSWYRLAWHEQYF. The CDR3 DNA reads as TGTGCCAGCAGTTGGTATCGGCTAGCCTGGCACGAGCAGTACTTC.

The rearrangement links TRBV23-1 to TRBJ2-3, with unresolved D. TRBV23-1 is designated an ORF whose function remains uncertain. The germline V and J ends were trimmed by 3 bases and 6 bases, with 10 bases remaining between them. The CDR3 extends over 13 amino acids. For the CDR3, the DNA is TGCGCCAGCAGTCATTCAACACGGGATACGCAGTATTTT. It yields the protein CASSHSTRDTQYF.

Here the CDR3 DNA reads TGTGCCAGCAGTTTTCTGAGCGGGGGGACGTATGAGCAGTTCTTC. Amino acid sequence: CASSFLSGGTYEQFF. The gene calls are TRBV27 and TRBJ2-1; 9 bases align to TRBD2. From germline, CDR1 is MNHEY and CDR2 SMNVEV (reference sequence). The J segment lost 8 bases and the V segment lost 3 bases, leaving 8 bases of the junction unmatched. The CDR3 contains 15 residues.

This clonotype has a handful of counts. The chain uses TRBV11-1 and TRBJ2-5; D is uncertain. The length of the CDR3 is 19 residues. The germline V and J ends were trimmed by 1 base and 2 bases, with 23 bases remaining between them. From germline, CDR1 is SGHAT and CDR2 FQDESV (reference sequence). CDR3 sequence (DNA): TGTGCCAGCAGCTTAGTTAGTAGGGATCTACAAGAAGTACAAGAGACCCAGTACTTC. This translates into CASSLVSRDLQEVQETQYF.

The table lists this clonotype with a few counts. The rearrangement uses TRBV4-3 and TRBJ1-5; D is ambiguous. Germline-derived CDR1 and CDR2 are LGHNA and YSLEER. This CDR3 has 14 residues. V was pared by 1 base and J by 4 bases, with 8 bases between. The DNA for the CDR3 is TGCGCCAGCAGCCAAGGGGCTGCTAATCAGCCCCAGCATTTT. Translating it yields CASSQGAANQPQHF.

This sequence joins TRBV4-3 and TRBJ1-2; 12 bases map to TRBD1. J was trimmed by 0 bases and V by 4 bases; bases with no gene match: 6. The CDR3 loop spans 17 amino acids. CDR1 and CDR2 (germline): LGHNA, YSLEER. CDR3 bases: TGCGCCAGCAGCCGTGGGACAGGGGGCGCATCTAACTATGGCTACACCTTC. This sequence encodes CASSRGTGGASNYGYTF.

CDR3 sequence (DNA): TGCGCCAGCAGCCGCGGACGGAACTCCTACAATGAGCAGTTCTTC. Translated: CASSRGRNSYNEQFF. The chain has TRBV4-3 and TRBJ2-1, with D unclear. Looked up from germline, CDR1 is LGHNA and CDR2 is YSLEER. CDR3 length: 15 amino acids. V lost 4 bases and J lost 0, with 10 bases in between.